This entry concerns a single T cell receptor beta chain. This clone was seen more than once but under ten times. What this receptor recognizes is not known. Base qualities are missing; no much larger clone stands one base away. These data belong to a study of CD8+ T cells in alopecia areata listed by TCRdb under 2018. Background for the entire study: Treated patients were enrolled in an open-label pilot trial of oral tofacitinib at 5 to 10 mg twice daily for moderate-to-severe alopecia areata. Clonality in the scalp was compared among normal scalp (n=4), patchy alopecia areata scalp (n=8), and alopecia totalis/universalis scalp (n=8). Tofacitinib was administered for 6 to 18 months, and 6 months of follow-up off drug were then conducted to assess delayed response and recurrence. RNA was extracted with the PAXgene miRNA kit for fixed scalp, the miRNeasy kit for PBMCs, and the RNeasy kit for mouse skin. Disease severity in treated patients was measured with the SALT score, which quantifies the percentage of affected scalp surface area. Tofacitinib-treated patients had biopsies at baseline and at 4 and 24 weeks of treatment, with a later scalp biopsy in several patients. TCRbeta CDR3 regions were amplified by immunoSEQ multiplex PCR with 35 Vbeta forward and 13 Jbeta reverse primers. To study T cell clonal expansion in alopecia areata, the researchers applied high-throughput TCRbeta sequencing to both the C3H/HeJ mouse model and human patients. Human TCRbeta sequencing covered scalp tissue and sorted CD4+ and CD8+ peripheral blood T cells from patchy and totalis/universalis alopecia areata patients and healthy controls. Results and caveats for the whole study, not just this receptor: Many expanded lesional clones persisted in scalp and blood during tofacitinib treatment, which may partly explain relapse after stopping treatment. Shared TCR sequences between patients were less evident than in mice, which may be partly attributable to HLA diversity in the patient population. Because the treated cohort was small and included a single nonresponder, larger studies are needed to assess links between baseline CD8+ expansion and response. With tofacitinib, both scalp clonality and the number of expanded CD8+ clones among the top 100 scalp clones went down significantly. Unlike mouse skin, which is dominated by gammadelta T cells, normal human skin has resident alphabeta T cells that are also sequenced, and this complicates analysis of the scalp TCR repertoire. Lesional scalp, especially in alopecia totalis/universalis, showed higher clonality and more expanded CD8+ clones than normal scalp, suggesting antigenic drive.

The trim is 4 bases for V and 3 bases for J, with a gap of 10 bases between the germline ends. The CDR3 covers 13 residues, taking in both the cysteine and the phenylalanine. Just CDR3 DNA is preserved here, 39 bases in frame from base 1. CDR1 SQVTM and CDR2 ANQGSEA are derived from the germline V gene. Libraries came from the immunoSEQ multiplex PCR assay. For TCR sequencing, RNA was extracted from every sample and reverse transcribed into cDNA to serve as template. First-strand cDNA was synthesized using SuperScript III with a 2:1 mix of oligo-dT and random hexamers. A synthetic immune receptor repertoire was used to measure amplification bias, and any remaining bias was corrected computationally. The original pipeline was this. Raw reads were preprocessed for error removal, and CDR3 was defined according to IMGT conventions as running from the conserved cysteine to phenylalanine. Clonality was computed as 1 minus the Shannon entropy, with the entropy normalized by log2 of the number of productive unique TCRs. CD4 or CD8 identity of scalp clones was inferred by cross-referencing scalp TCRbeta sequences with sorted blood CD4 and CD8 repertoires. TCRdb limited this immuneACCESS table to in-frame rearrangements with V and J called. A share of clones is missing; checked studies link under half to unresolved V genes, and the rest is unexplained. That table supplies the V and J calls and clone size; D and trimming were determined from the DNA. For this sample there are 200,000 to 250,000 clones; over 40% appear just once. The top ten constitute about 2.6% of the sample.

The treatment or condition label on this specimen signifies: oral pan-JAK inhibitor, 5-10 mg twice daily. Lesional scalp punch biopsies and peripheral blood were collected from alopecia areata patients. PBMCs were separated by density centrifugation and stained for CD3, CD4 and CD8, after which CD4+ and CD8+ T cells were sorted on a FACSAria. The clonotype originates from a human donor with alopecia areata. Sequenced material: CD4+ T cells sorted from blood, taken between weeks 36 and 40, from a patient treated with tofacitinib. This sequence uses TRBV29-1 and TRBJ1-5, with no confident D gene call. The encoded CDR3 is CSVAHQNNQPQHF. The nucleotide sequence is TGCAGCGTTGCGCATCAGAACAATCAGCCCCAGCATTTT. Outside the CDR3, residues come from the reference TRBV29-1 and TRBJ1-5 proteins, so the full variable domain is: SAVISQKPSRDICQRGTSLTIQCQVDSQVTMMFWYRQQPGQSLTLIATANQGSEATYESGFVIDKFPISRPNLTFSTLTVSNMSPEDSSIYLCSVAHQNNQPQHFGDGTRLSIL.